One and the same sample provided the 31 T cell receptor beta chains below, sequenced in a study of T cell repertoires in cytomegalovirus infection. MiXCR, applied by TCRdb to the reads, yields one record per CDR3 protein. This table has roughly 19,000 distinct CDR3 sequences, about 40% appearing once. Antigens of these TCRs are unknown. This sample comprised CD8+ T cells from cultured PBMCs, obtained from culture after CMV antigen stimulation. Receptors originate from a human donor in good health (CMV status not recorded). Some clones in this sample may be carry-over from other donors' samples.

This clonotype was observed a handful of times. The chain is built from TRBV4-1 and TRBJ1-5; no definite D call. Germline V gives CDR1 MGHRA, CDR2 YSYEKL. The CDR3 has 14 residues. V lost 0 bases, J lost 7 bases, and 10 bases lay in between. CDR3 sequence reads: CASSQEGSGQPQHF. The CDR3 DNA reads TGCGCCAGCAGCCAAGAGGGCAGCGGCCAGCCCCAGCATTTT.

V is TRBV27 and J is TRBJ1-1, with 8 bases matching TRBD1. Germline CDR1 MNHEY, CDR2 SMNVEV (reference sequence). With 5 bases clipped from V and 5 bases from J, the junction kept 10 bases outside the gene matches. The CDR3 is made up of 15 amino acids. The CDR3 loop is CASSPPPDRGTEAFF. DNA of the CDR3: TGTGCCAGCAGTCCTCCTCCCGACAGGGGAACTGAAGCTTTCTTT.

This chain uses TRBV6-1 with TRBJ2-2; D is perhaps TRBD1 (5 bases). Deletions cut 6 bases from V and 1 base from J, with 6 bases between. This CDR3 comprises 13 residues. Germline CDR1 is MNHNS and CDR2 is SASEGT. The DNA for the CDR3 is TGTGCCAGCAGGACAGAGAACACCGGGGAGCTGTTTTTT. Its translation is CASRTENTGELFF.

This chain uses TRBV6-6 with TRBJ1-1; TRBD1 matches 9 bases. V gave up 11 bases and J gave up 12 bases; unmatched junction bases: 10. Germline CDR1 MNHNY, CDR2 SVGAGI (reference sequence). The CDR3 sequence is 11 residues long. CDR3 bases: TGTGCCGGGGGACAGGGTTTGCTAACTTTCTTT. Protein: CAGGQGLLTFF.

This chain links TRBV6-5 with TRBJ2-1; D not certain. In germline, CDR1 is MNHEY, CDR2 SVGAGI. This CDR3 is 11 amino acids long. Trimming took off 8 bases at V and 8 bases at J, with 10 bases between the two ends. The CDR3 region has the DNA TGTGCCAGCGGCGAACCCGATGAGCAGTTCTTC. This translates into CASGEPDEQFF.

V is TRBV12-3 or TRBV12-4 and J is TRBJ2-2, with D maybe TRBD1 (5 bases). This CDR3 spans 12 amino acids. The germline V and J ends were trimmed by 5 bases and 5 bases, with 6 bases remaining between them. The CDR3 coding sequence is TGTGCCAGCAGTCAGGGTACCGGGGAGCTGTTTTTT. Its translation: CASSQGTGELFF.

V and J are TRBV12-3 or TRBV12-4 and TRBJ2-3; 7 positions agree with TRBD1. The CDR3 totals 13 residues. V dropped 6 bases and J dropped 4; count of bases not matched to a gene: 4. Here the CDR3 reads CASRDRRPDTQYF. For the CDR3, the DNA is TGTGCCAGCAGGGACAGGCGGCCAGATACGCAGTATTTT.

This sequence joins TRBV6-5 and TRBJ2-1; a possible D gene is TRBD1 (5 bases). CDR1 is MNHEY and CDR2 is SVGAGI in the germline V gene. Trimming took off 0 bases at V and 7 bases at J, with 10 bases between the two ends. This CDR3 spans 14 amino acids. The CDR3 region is CASSYSSGLNEQFF. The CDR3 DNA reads TGTGCCAGCAGTTACTCGTCAGGGCTTAATGAGCAGTTCTTC.

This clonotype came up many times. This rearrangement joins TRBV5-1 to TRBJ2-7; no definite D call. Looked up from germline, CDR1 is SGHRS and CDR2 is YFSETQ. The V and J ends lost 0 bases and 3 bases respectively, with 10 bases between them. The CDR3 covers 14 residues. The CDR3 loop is CASSLVSTDYEQYF. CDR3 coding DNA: TGCGCCAGCAGCTTGGTCAGTACCGACTACGAGCAGTACTTC.

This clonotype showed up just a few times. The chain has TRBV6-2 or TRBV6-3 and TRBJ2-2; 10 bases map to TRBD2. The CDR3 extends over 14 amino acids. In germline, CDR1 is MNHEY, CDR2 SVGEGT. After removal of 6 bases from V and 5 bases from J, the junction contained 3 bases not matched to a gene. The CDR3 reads CASSLAGETGELFF. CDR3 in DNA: TGTGCCAGCAGCCTAGCGGGAGAAACCGGGGAGCTGTTTTTT.

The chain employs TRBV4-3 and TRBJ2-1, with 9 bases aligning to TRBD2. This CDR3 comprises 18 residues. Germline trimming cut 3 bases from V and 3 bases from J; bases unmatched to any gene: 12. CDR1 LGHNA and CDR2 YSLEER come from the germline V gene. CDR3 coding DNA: TGCGCCAGCAGCCATTCACTAGCGGGTGGATATGGCTACAATGAGCAGTTCTTC. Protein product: CASSHSLAGGYGYNEQFF.

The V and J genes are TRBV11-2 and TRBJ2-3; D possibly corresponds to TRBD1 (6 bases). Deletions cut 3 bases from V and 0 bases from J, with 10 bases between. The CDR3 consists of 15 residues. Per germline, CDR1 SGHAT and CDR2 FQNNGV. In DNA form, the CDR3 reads TGTGCCAGCAGCTTGGGGGCCGGGAGCACAGATACGCAGTATTTT. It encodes CASSLGAGSTDTQYF.

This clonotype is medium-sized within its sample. The CDR3 spells CASSPLQGSNQPQHF. The CDR3 bases are TGTGCCAGCAGCCCTTTACAGGGTAGCAATCAGCCCCAGCATTTT. V gene TRBV28 combines with J gene TRBJ1-5; D may be TRBD1 (6 bases). The CDR3 consists of 15 residues. Trimming pared 6 bases from V and 0 bases from J, leaving 12 bases between. Per the germline V gene, CDR1 is MDHEN and CDR2 is SYDVKM. The full variable domain, with the rest looked up from reference TRBV28 and TRBJ1-5, is DVKVTQSSRYLVKRTGEKVFLECVQDMDHENMFWYRQDPGLGLRLIYFSYDVKMKEKGDIPEGYSVSREKKERFSLILESASTNQTSMYLCASSPLQGSNQPQHFGDGTRLSIL.

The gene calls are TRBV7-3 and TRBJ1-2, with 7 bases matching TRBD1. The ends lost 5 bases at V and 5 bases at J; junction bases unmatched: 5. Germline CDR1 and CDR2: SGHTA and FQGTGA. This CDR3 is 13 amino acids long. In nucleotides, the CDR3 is TGTGCCAGCAGCCAAGGGGACAGTTATGGCTACACCTTC. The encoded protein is CASSQGDSYGYTF.

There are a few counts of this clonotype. CDR3 sequence (DNA): TGTGCCAGCAGTTACGGACAGGCTGACGGGAATGAGCAGTTCTTC. Protein product: CASSYGQADGNEQFF. The genes are TRBV6-2 or TRBV6-3 and TRBJ2-1, with 7 bases fitting TRBD1. The trim removed 2 bases at V and 7 bases at J, leaving 8 bases unmatched. Germline loops: CDR1 MNHEY, CDR2 SVGEGT. The CDR3 has 15 residues.

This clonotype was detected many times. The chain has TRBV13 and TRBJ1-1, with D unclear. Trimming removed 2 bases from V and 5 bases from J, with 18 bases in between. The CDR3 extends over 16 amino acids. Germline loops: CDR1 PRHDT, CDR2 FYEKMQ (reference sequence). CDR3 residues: CASSLRGSGRKTEAFF. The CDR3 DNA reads TGTGCCAGCAGCTTACGCGGGAGTGGTCGAAAAACTGAAGCTTTCTTT.

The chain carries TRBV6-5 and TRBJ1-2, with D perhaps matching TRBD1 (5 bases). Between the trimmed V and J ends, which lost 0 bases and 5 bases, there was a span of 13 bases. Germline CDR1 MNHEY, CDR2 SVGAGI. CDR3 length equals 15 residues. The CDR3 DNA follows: TGTGCCAGCAGTTACTCGGGTATGGGGACTTATGGCTACACCTTC. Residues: CASSYSGMGTYGYTF.

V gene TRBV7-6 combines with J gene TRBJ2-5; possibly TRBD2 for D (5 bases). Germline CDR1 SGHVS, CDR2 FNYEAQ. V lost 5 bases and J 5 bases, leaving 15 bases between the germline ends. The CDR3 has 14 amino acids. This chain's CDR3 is CASSLDEGEETQYF. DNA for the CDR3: TGTGCCAGCAGCCTAGATGAGGGAGAGGAGACCCAGTACTTC.

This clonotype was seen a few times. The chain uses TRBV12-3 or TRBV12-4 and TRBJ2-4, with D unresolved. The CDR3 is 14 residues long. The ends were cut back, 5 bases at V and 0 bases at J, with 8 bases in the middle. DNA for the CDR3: TGTGCCAGCAGTAGGGCCCCAGCCAAAAACATTCAGTACTTC. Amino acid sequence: CASSRAPAKNIQYF.

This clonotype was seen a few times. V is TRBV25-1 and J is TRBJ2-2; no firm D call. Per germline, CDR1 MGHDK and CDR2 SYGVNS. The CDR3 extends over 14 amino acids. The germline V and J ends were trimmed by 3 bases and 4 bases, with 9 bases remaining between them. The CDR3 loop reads CASSDLASTGELFF. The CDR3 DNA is TGTGCCAGCAGTGATTTGGCATCCACCGGGGAGCTGTTTTTT.

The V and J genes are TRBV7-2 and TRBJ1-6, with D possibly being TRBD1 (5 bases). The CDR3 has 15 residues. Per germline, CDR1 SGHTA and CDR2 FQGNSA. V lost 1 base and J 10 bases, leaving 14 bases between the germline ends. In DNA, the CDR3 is TGTGCCAGCAGCTTAGGAACAGGCACTAGGTCACCCCTCCACTTT. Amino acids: CASSLGTGTRSPLHF.

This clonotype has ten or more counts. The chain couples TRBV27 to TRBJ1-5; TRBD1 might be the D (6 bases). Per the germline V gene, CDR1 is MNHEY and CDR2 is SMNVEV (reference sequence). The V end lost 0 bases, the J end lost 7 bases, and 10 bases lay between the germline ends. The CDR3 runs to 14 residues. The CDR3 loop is CASSLSGGWQPQHF. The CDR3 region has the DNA TGTGCCAGCAGTTTATCGGGGGGCTGGCAGCCCCAGCATTTT.

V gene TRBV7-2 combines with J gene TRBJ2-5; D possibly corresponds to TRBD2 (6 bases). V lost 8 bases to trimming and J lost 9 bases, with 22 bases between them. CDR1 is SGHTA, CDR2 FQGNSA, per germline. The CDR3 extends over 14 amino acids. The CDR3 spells CASQMGGPRRAQYF. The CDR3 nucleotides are TGTGCCAGCCAAATGGGCGGCCCCAGGAGGGCCCAGTACTTC.

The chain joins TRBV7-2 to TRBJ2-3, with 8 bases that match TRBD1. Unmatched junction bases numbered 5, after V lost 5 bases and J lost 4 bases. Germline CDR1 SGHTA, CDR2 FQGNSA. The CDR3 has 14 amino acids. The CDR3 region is CASSADRDPDTQYF. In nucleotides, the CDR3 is TGTGCCAGCAGCGCGGACAGGGACCCAGATACGCAGTATTTT.

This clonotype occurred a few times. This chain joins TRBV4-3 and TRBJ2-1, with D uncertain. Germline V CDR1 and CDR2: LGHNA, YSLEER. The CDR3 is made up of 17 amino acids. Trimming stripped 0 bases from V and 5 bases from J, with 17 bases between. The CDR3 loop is CASSQDSPFTTNNEQFF. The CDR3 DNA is TGCGCCAGCAGCCAAGATTCGCCGTTCACCACAAACAATGAGCAGTTCTTC.

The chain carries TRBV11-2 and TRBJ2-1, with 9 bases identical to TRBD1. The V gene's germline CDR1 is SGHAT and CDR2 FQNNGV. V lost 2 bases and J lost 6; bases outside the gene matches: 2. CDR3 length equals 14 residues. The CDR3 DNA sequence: TGTGCCAGCAGCTTACAGACAGGGGGCAATGAGCAGTTCTTC. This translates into CASSLQTGGNEQFF.

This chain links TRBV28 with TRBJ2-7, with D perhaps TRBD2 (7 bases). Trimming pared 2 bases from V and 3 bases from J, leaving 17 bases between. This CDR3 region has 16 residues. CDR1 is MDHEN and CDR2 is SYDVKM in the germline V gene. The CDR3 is CASSLEGGTTLYEQYF. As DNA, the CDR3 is TGTGCCAGCAGTTTAGAGGGGGGGACTACCCTCTACGAGCAGTACTTC.

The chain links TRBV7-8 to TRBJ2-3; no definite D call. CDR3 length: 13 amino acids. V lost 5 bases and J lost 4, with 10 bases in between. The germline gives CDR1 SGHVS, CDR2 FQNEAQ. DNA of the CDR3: TGTGCCAGCAGCAAGAACCCGGCAGATACGCAGTATTTT. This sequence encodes CASSKNPADTQYF.

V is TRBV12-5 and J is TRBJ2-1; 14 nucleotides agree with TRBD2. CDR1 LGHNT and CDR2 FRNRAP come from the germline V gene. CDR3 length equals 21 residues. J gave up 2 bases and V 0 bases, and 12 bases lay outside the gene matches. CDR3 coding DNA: TGTGCTAGTGGTTTGGTACTGGGACTAGCGGGAGCGTGGGGCCCCTACAATGAGCAGTTCTTC. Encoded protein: CASGLVLGLAGAWGPYNEQFF.

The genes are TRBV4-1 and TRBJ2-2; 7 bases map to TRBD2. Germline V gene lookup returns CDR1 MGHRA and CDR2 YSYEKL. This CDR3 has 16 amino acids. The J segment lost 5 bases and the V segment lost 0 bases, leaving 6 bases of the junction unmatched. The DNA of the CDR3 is TGCGCCAGCAGCCAAGAAGGCGGGAGTGTTACCGGGGAGCTGTTTTTT. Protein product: CASSQEGGSVTGELFF.

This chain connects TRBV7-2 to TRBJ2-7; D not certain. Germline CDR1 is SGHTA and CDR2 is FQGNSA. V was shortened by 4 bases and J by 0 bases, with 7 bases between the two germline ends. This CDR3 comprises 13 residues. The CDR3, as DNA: TGTGCCAGCAGCTCACCGACCTCCTACGAGCAGTACTTC. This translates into CASSSPTSYEQYF.